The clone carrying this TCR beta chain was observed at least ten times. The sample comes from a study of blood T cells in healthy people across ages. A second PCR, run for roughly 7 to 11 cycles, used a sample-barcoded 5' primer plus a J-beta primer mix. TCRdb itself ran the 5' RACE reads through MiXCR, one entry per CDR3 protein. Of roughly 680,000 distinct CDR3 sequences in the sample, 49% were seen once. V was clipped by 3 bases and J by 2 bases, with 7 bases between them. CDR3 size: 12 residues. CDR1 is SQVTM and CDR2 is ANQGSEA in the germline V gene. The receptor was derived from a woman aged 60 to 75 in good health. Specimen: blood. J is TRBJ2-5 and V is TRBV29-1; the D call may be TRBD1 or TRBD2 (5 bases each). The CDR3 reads CSVDGAQETQYF. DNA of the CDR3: TGCAGCGTTGACGGGGCACAAGAGACCCAGTACTTC.